The source of this T cell receptor beta chain is a study of spatial heterogeneity in lung cancer (dated by TCRdb to about 2019). The study in broad terms: More beta-chain than alpha-chain transcripts were consistently detected, likely reflecting higher beta-chain transcript abundance. In the raw uncorrected reads, each unique combination of TCR and UMI appeared more than ten times on average. The study quantitatively compared TCR alpha and beta repertoires across multiple tumor regions, matched nontumor lung and blood in non-small cell lung cancer. TCR repertoire features were related to nonsynonymous mutation counts determined by whole-exome sequencing of tumor tissue. Both alpha and beta chains were TCR-sequenced in samples taken at surgery, namely 220 tumor regions, 63 to 70 matched nontumor lung samples and just over 55 PBMC samples. The full study reports these points: Additional single-cell paired TCR alpha and beta sequencing was considered necessary to confirm, at a functional level, the hypothesis that regional TCRs recognize regional mutations. Ubiquitous expanded tumor TCRs showed up in blood more often at tumor resection than at routine follow-up.

V has 2 bases trimmed and J has 6 bases trimmed; junction bases matching no gene number 5. The germline V gene (reference sequence) supplies CDR1 SEHNR and CDR2 FQNEAQ. Measured from the cysteine to the phenylalanine, the CDR3 is 16 residues long. CDR3 DNA is the only sequence kept; it has 48 bases, read in frame from the first base. There are many counts of this clonotype. No cognate antigen has been identified for it. No base quality values were provided; no much bigger clone lies one nucleotide off. Because the library targeted alpha chains, this beta chain is an off-target read whose size means little. The sample's time point label is to be understood as: sample taken at primary tumor resection. Without any cell sorting, TCR sequencing was performed on whole RNA extracted either from tumor and nontumor lung tissue or from cryopreserved PBMC samples. Samples were obtained from over 70 patients with early-stage, untreated non-small cell lung cancer from the lung TRACERx cohort. Patients were selected for TCR sequencing only if sufficient RNA was available from at least two tumor regions.

Preparation of the library involved 5' RACE. The sequencer was a NextSeq 500. The TCR library protocol attached a unique molecular identifier to each TCR cDNA molecule to allow correction of PCR and sequencing errors. The original methods were these. TCR identification, UMI-based error correction and CDR3 extraction were performed with Decombinator tools. Expanded TCRs were defined as those above a frequency of 2 per 1,000, corresponding to the top 1% of the tumor frequency distribution. Renyi diversity was calculated using the R vegan package after each repertoire was subsampled 100 times to 5,000 TCRs. CDR3 similarity networks were constructed using string-kernel similarity of amino acid triplets, with links drawn between CDR3s whose pairwise similarity was above 0.82. The raw public reads went through TCRdb reprocessing: fastp at Q25, MiXCR clone calling, in-frame beta chains kept. Rows with a matching CDR3 protein are joined into one entry that keeps the most common DNA and genes. The authors' filters were not applied to this entry. The sample table contains more than 6,500 distinct CDR3 sequences; only one count was recorded for around 8.6% of them. 45% to 50% of the sample is in the top ten clones.

The sample here was PBMCs, taken at surgery. The V gene is TRBV7-9 and the J gene is TRBJ2-2, with 11 middle bases fitting TRBD1. This receptor was taken from a male donor with early-stage non-small cell lung cancer. The bases read TGTGCCAGCAGCTTAAGCCGGGACAGGGGGTCCGGGGAGCTGTTTTTT. Translated, it gives CASSLSRDRGSGELFF. The entire variable domain, with the stretches around the CDR3 drawn from the reference TRBV7-9 and TRBJ2-2 proteins, is DTGVSQNPRHKITKRGQNVTFRCDPISEHNRLYWYRQTLGQGPEFLTYFQNEAQLEKSRLLSDRFSAERPKGSFSTLEIQRTEQGDSAMYLCASSLSRDRGSGELFFGEGSRLTVL.